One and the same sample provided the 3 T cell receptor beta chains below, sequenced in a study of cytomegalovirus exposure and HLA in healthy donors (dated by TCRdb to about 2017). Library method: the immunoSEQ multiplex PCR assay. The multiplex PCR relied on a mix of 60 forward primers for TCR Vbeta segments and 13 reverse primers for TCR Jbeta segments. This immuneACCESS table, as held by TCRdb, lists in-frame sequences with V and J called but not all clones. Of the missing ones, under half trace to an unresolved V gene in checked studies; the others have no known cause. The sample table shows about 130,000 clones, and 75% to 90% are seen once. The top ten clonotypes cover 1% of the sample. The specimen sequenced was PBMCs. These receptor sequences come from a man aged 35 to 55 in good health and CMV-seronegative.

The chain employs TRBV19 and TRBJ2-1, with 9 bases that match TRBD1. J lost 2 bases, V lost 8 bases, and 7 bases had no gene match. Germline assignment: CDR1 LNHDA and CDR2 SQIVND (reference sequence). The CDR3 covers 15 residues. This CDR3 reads CASLRTGVPYNEQFF. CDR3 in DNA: TGTGCCAGTCTCAGGACAGGGGTGCCCTACAATGAGCAGTTCTTC.

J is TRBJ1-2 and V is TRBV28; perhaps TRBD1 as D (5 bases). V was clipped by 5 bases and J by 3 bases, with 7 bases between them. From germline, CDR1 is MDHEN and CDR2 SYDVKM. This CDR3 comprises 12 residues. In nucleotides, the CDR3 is TGTGCCAGCAGTCGGGGGGACTATGGCTACACCTTC. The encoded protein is CASSRGDYGYTF.

The CDR3: CASSLPTGGYNEQFF. The CDR3 region has the DNA TGTGCCAGCAGTTTACCCACAGGGGGCTACAATGAGCAGTTCTTC. The V call is TRBV28, the J call TRBJ2-1; the match to TRBD1 covers 8 bases. Germline assignment: CDR1 MDHEN and CDR2 SYDVKM. After removal of 2 bases from V and 3 bases from J, the junction contained 3 bases not matched to a gene. The CDR3 sequence is 15 residues long.